This TCR beta chain was found in a study of blood T cell repertoires in COVID-19. Study information: Acute and convalescent COVID-19 samples came from the United States, Italy and Spain.

This table comes from immunoSEQ multiplex PCR, and its TCRdb copy is limited to in-frame clones, with some not included. The data contain roughly 300,000 clones, roughly 83% of them singletons. CDR1 SNHLY and CDR2 FYNNEI come from the germline V gene. The CDR3 has 11 residues. V shed 6 bases and J shed 7 bases, with 10 bases lying between them. This receptor was identified in a woman in her fifties or sixties with acute or convalescent COVID-19. The chain couples TRBV2 to TRBJ2-7; unclear D gene. Sequenced input: peripheral blood. The CDR3 sequence is CASRYAREQYF. The CDR3 DNA reads TGTGCCAGCAGGTACGCTAGGGAGCAGTACTTC. Complete variable domain (other parts from reference TRBV2 and TRBJ2-7): EPEVTQTPSHQVTQMGQEVILRCVPISNHLYFYWYRQILGQKVEFLVSFYNNEISEKSEIFDDQFSVERPDGSNFTLKIRSTKLEDSAMYFCASRYAREQYFGPGTRLTVT.